A selection of T cell receptor beta chains follows, all from one sample in a study of OX40 agonist ivuxolimab in advanced cancers. Profiled with immunoSEQ multiplex PCR; TCRdb holds only in-frame clones, not every one. The sample lists about 69,000 clones, about 89% occurring once. Sequences were derived from CD4+ or CD8+ T cells sorted from blood, sampled in a trial of the OX40 agonist ivuxolimab. The receptors were gathered from an adult with an advanced solid tumor such as melanoma, head and neck, liver or kidney cancer. CDR3s include the opening cysteine and the closing phenylalanine or tryptophan. D genes are given only for firm matches. Part of the rows lack a size; the others show once, few, many or a class for expanded clones.

-,TRBV15,-,TRBJ2-1,CATSRVSGWNEQFF,TGTGCCACCAGCAGAGTAAGCGGGTGGAATGAGCAGTTCTTC
-,TRBV5-1,TRBD1,TRBJ2-1,CASSPGQGGYNEQFF,TGCGCCAGCAGCCCGGGACAGGGGGGATACAATGAGCAGTTCTTC
-,TRBV9,-,TRBJ2-2,CASSVDTPQTGELFF,TGTGCCAGCAGCGTCGACACGCCGCAAACCGGGGAGCTGTTTTTT
once,TRBV6-6,TRBD1,TRBJ2-7,CASSYVRDSSYEQYF,TGTGCCAGCAGTTACGTGAGGGACAGCTCCTACGAGCAGTACTTC
-,TRBV9,TRBD1,TRBJ2-2,CASSPRTGNTGELFF,TGTGCCAGCAGCCCCAGGACAGGGAACACCGGGGAGCTGTTTTTT
-,TRBV5-1,TRBD2,TRBJ2-1,CASSLPRTSGRNEQFF,TGCGCCAGCAGCCTTCCTCGGACTAGCGGGAGGAATGAGCAGTTCTTC
-,TRBV10-3,TRBD2,TRBJ2-7,CAIRTTSGRSYEQYF,TGTGCCATCAGGACAACTAGCGGGAGGTCCTACGAGCAGTACTTC
-,TRBV15,-,TRBJ2-7,CATSRDLPDSRFSYEQYF,TGTGCCACCAGCAGAGATCTACCGGACAGCCGCTTCTCCTACGAGCAGTACTTC
-,TRBV19,TRBD1,TRBJ1-1,CASSVATGGSTEAFF,TGTGCCAGTAGTGTCGCTACAGGGGGTAGTACTGAAGCTTTCTTT
-,TRBV5-1,-,TRBJ2-2,CASSLAASSFTGELFF,TGCGCCAGCAGCTTGGCTGCTAGCTCCTTCACCGGGGAGCTGTTTTTT
-,TRBV7-3,-,TRBJ2-7,CASSLVGTAGEQYF,TGTGCCAGCAGCTTAGTGGGGACAGCGGGAGAGCAGTACTTC
-,TRBV7-3,TRBD1,TRBJ2-1,CASSLKGTGFEQFF,TGTGCCAGCAGCTTAAAGGGGACAGGGTTTGAGCAGTTCTTC
-,TRBV11-2,TRBD2,TRBJ2-1,CASSWAGLVEQFF,TGTGCCAGCAGCTGGGCGGGACTAGTTGAGCAGTTCTTC
-,TRBV19,TRBD2,TRBJ2-1,CASSKGLAVTEQFF,TGTGCCAGTAGTAAAGGACTAGCGGTTACTGAGCAGTTCTTC
-,TRBV5-4,-,TRBJ2-2,CASSPQGPGELFF,TGTGCCAGCAGCCCACAGGGTCCCGGGGAGCTGTTTTTT
-,TRBV19,TRBD1,TRBJ2-5,CASSIWDRGETQYF,TGTGCCAGTAGTATATGGGACAGGGGAGAGACCCAGTACTTC